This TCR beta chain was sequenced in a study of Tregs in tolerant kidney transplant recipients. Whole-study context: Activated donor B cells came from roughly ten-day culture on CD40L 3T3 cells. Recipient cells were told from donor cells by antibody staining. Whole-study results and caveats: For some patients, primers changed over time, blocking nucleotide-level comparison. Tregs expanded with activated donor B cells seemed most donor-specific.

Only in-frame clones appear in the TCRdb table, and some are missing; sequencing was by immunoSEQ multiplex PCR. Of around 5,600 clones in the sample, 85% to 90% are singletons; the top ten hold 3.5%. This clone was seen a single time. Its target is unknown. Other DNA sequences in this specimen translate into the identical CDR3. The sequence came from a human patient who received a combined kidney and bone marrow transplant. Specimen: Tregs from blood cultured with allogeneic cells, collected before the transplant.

The CDR3 DNA reads as TGTGCCAGCAGCTTGGTAGGCGAATACGAGCAGTACTTC. Protein sequence: CASSLVGEYEQYF. This rearrangement joins TRBV7-2 to TRBJ2-7; D gene uncertain. The V end was cut by 3 bases, the J end by 4 bases, with 10 bases between. Per the germline V gene, CDR1 is SGHTA and CDR2 is FQGNSA. This CDR3 is 13 amino acids long. Looking up the rest from reference TRBV7-2 and TRBJ2-7 gives the full variable domain: GAGVSQSPSNKVTEKGKDVELRCDPISGHTALYWYRQSLGQGLEFLIYFQGNSAPDKSGLPSDRFSAERTGGSVSTLTIQRTQQEDSAVYLCASSLVGEYEQYFGPGTRLTVT.